These 14 T cell receptor beta chains share one sample of origin, sequenced in a study of blood T cell repertoires in COVID-19 (TCRdb year 2020). Library preparation used the immunoSEQ multiplex PCR assay. The table comes from immuneACCESS by way of TCRdb, which keeps in-frame sequences with V and J called. Part of the clones is missing from these tables; in studies checked, under half for an unresolved V gene and the rest for unknown reasons. Present in this sample are some 130,000 clones, over 60% of which were seen just once. The ten top clones hold about 1.9% of the sample. Material: peripheral blood. The receptors were sampled from a woman between 70 and 85 years old with acute or convalescent COVID-19.

This clone was seen a handful of times. The V call is TRBV4-3, the J call TRBJ2-7; D is ambiguous. The germline V and J ends were trimmed by 0 bases and 7 bases, with 10 bases remaining between them. From germline, CDR1 is LGHNA and CDR2 YSLEER. CDR3 length: 13 amino acids. CDR3 in amino acids: CASSQDGQTEQYF. The DNA for the CDR3 is TGCGCCAGCAGCCAAGATGGCCAGACAGAGCAGTACTTC.

The gene calls are TRBV9 and TRBJ1-2, with 9 bases that match TRBD1. Losses at the gene ends were 1 base for V and 2 bases for J; bases not matched to a gene: 6. Germline lookup yields CDR1 SGDLS and CDR2 YYNGEE. The CDR3 length is 16 residues. In nucleotides, the CDR3 is TGTGCCAGCAGCGTAAATAAAGGACAGGGGAACTATGGCTACACCTTC. Translated: CASSVNKGQGNYGYTF.

There are a few counts of this clone. V is TRBV30 and J is TRBJ1-2; possibly TRBD1 for D (6 bases). CDR3 length: 14 amino acids. Trimming removed 4 bases from V and 2 bases from J, with 14 bases in between. Germline V CDR1 and CDR2: GTSNPN, SVGIG (reference sequence). In DNA, the CDR3 is TGTGCCTGGACTTTTCGGCAGGGGAACTATGGCTACACCTTC. Protein product: CAWTFRQGNYGYTF.

The V and J genes are TRBV30 and TRBJ1-5, with 7 nucleotides matching TRBD1. This CDR3 is built from 13 residues. V lost 5 bases to trimming and J lost 2 bases; unmatched junction nucleotides: 3. Germline CDR1 GTSNPN, CDR2 SVGIG (reference sequence). CDR3 protein: CAWSGQRNQPQHF. CDR3 bases: TGTGCCTGGTCGGGACAGCGCAATCAGCCCCAGCATTTT.

V is TRBV7-9 and J is TRBJ1-1; D not certain. Per germline, CDR1 SEHNR and CDR2 FQNEAQ (reference sequence). This CDR3 contains 14 residues. Trimming took off 4 bases at V and 5 bases at J, with 14 bases between the two ends. The CDR3 reads CASSSRRGMTEAFF. CDR3 sequence (DNA): TGTGCCAGCAGCTCCCGGAGAGGGATGACTGAAGCTTTCTTT.

This clone has ten or more counts. DNA for the CDR3: TGTGCCAGCAGCCCCAGGGGGACTAGCGGGTCCTCCTACGAGCAGTACTTC. It yields the protein CASSPRGTSGSSYEQYF. The rearrangement links TRBV5-5 to TRBJ2-7; 12 bases align to TRBD2. J was trimmed by 0 bases and V by 4 bases; bases with no gene match: 8. This CDR3 contains 17 residues. CDR1 SGHKS and CDR2 YYEKEE come from the germline V gene (reference sequence).

The rearrangement uses TRBV18 and TRBJ1-2, with D possibly TRBD1 on 5 matching bases. CDR3 size: 17 residues. The V end was cut by 0 bases, the J end by 3 bases, with 17 bases between. Per germline, CDR1 KGHSH and CDR2 LQKENI. The CDR3 DNA reads TGTGCCAGCTCACCACCGGGTTGGGGGGATGAGGACTATGGCTACACCTTC. It translates to CASSPPGWGDEDYGYTF.

This chain uses TRBV6-4 with TRBJ1-5; the D is unclear. The germline V gene has CDR1 MRHNA and CDR2 SNTAGT. Trimming pared 6 bases from V and 3 bases from J, leaving 15 bases between. The CDR3 length is 15 residues. This chain's CDR3 is CASSRETGFNQPQHF. As DNA, the CDR3 is TGTGCCAGCAGCCGGGAGACCGGATTCAATCAGCCCCAGCATTTT.

In this sample, this clone turned up a few times. Here the CDR3 DNA reads TGTGCCAGCAGCTACCCAGGGTTGGGCACGGCGTCACCCCTCCACTTT. It encodes CASSYPGLGTASPLHF. The genes are TRBV7-2 and TRBJ1-6, with a weak D call TRBD1 (5 bases). The CDR3 is 16 residues long. CDR1 and CDR2 (germline): SGHTA, FQGNSA. The V gene lost 4 bases and the J gene lost 10 bases, with 20 bases spanning the gap.

The chain joins TRBV28 to TRBJ1-4; D is possibly TRBD1 (5 bases). Germline CDR1 and CDR2: MDHEN and SYDVKM. The CDR3 spans 14 residues. V lost 8 bases and J lost 0, with 10 bases in between. CDR3 coding DNA: TGTGCCAGCGGAGGGGATGCAACTAATGAAAAACTGTTTTTT. The encoded protein is CASGGDATNEKLFF.

V usage is TRBV7-8 and J usage is TRBJ2-1; 10 bases are shared with TRBD2. Germline V gene lookup returns CDR1 SGHVS and CDR2 FQNEAQ. J was trimmed by 5 bases and V by 3 bases; bases with no gene match: 7. The CDR3 totals 16 residues. CDR3: CASSFNFGLADNEQFF. The DNA for the CDR3 is TGTGCCAGCAGCTTTAACTTCGGACTAGCGGACAATGAGCAGTTCTTC.

The chain is built from TRBV6-2 or TRBV6-3 and TRBJ1-2; D is possibly TRBD1 (5 bases). The CDR3 consists of 14 residues. The germline V gene encodes CDR1 MNHEY and CDR2 SVGEGT. Trimming took off 0 bases at V and 6 bases at J, with 11 bases between the two ends. For the CDR3, the DNA is TGTGCCAGCAGTTACTCGACCCAGGGCCATGGCTACACCTTC. This codes for CASSYSTQGHGYTF.

The chain combines TRBV5-7 with TRBJ2-5, with D maybe TRBD2 (6 bases). TRBV5-7 is an open reading frame, and its role is uncertain. V lost 0 bases and J 9 bases, leaving 12 bases between the germline ends. The CDR3 spans 13 residues. This CDR3 is CASSLGGWGAQYF. CDR3 coding DNA: TGTGCCAGCAGCTTGGGAGGATGGGGGGCCCAGTACTTC.

The V and J genes are TRBV5-1 and TRBJ2-2, with D tentatively TRBD1 (6 bases). The CDR3 consists of 15 residues. From germline, CDR1 is SGHRS and CDR2 YFSETQ. The germline V and J ends were trimmed by 4 bases and 7 bases, with 17 bases remaining between them. In DNA form, the CDR3 reads TGCGCCAGCAGCCGGGACCGGGACACCAGCGGGGAGCTGTTTTTT. This codes for CASSRDRDTSGELFF.